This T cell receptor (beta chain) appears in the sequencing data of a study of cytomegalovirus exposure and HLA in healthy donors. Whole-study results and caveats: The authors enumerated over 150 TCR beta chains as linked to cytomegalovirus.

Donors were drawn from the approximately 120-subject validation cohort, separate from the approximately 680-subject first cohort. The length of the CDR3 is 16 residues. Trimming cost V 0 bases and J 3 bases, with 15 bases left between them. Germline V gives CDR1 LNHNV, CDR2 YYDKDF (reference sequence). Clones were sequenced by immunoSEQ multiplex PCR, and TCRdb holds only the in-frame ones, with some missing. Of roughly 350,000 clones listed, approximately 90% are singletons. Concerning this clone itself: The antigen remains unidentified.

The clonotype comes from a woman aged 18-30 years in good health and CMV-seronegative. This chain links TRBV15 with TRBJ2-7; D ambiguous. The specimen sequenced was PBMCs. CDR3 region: CATSRDRLPELYEQYF. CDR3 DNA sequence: TGTGCCACCAGCAGAGATCGCTTACCTGAGCTCTACGAGCAGTACTTC. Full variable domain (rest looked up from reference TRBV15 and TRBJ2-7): DAMVIQNPRYQVTQFGKPVTLSCSQTLNHNVMYWYQQKSSQAPKLLFHYYDKDFNNEADTPDNFQSRRPNTSFCFLDIRSPGLGDTAMYLCATSRDRLPELYEQYFGPGTRLTVT.